Listed below are T cell receptor beta chains from one sample, sequenced in a study of blood T cell repertoires in COVID-19. Repertoires were generated with immunoSEQ multiplex PCR, while TCRdb's copy carries only in-frame clones and drops some. The table records 200,000 to 300,000 clones, more than 80% of them present only once. Sequenced: peripheral blood. These receptors were obtained from a woman in her 40s with acute or convalescent COVID-19. Each CDR3 is given without its conserved first and last residue.

V gene | CDR3 protein
TRBV3-1/TRBV3-2 | ASSQVPTGLPQH
TRBV5-6 | ASSLLPGELF
TRBV19 | ASSIDNQGARNGYT
TRBV7-9 | ASRPSGGDYGYT
TRBV19 | ASSAGTEQPQH
TRBV19 | ASSGRDLPNYGYT
TRBV6-5 | ASTQLGKEMEAF
TRBV30 | ASQGGSGNTIY
TRBV10-3 | AISEAGPASTDTQY
TRBV7-6 | ASSLTRDRTGTSGVTDTQY
TRBV5-6 | ASSLGRHTLSNYGYT
TRBV4-1 | ASSQDQGLNTEAF
TRBV27 | ASREIFTDTQY
TRBV4-1 | ASSHGLQGARAKNIQY
TRBV10-1 | ASRAGQGTSTDTQY
TRBV5-1 | ASSLEFTAGYT
TRBV5-1 | ASSLGLSGSGNTIY
TRBV4-1 | ASSPPAGGYNEQF
TRBV6-5 | ASSYSYGGSTEAF
TRBV5-8 | ASSEGQGDLSNQPQH
TRBV4-1 | ASSLSTNYGYT